The next 5 T cell receptor beta chains were all read from a single sample in a study of CD8+ T cells in alopecia areata. Isolated RNA was reverse transcribed into cDNA used as the sequencing template. The table came from immunoSEQ multiplex PCR; TCRdb's copy has only in-frame clones and leaves some out. The sample shows some 160,000 clones, more than 55% of them seen only once. Sample: CD8+ T cells sorted from blood. These receptors originate from a human donor in good health.

DNA for the CDR3: TGCAGCGTCGCTACGGGACTAGCGGGAGAGGAGTACTTC. This translates into CSVATGLAGEEYF. The genes are TRBV29-1 and TRBJ2-7, with 14 bases identical to TRBD2. Germline V gene data show CDR1 as SQVTM and CDR2 as ANQGSEA. V was clipped by 6 bases and J by 11 bases; unmatched bases: 9. The CDR3 extends over 13 amino acids.

The DNA for the CDR3 is TGTGCCAGCAGTGATTCGACAGGGGGACCGCCCCAGCATTTT. Protein product: CASSDSTGGPPQHF. The chain joins TRBV25-1 to TRBJ1-5, with TRBD1 matching over 9 bases. The CDR3 runs 14 residues. Germline V gene data show CDR1 as MGHDK and CDR2 as SYGVNS. V gave up 3 bases and J gave up 9 bases; unmatched junction bases: 6.

This chain connects TRBV29-1 to TRBJ2-1; TRBD1 is a possible D gene (6 bases). The CDR3 length is 15 residues. Trimming pared 4 bases from V and 1 base from J, leaving 14 bases between. Germline loops: CDR1 SQVTM, CDR2 ANQGSEA. CDR3 sequence: CSVGVGQGSYNEQFF. In DNA, the CDR3 is TGCAGCGTTGGGGTGGGGCAGGGGTCCTACAATGAGCAGTTCTTC.

The V call is TRBV4-1, the J call TRBJ2-1; TRBD2 matches at 10 bases. The germline V gene encodes CDR1 MGHRA and CDR2 YSYEKL. V trimming: 1 base; J trimming: 6 bases; junction bases outside the gene matches: 6. CDR3 length: 16 amino acids. CDR3 nucleotide sequence: TGCGCCAGCAGCCAAGGGCTAGCGGGAGCCACCAATGAGCAGTTCTTC. Translation gives CASSQGLAGATNEQFF.

The CDR3 DNA reads TGTGCCAGCAGTTTTAATGGCGGGAGCAACGAGCAGTACTTC. It translates to CASSFNGGSNEQYF. This chain joins TRBV27 and TRBJ2-7, with 7 nucleotides matching TRBD2. Germline CDR1 MNHEY, CDR2 SMNVEV (reference sequence). The ends lost 3 bases at V and 5 bases at J; junction bases unmatched: 7. The CDR3 is 14 amino acids.